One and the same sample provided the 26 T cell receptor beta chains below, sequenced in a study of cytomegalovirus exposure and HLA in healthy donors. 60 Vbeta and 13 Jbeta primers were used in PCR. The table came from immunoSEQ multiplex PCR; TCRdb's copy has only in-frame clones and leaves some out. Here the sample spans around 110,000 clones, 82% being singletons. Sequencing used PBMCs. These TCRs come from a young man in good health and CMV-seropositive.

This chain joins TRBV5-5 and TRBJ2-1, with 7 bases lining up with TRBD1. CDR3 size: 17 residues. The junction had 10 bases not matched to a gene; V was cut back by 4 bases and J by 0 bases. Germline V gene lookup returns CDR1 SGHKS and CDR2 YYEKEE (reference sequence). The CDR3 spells CASSPGGTVSSYNEQFF. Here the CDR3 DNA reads TGTGCCAGCAGCCCAGGGGGTACGGTAAGCTCCTACAATGAGCAGTTCTTC.

For the CDR3, the DNA is TGTGCCAGCAGGTCGACAGGGGTTGGAAACACCATATATTTT. Translating it yields CASRSTGVGNTIYF. This chain joins TRBV7-6 and TRBJ1-3; 8 bases are a match to TRBD1. Per the germline V gene, CDR1 is SGHVS and CDR2 is FNYEAQ. The CDR3 totals 14 residues. Trimming cost V 6 bases and J 3 bases; bases outside gene matches: 4.

CDR3 sequence reads: CASSVLAGGQDEQFF. Written as DNA, the CDR3 is TGTGCCAGTAGTGTACTAGCGGGGGGGCAGGATGAGCAGTTCTTC. The J gene is TRBJ2-1, the V gene TRBV19, with TRBD2 identical over 13 bases. Germline V gives CDR1 LNHDA, CDR2 SQIVND (reference sequence). The length of the CDR3 is 15 residues. The trim removed 5 bases at V and 8 bases at J, leaving 6 bases unmatched.

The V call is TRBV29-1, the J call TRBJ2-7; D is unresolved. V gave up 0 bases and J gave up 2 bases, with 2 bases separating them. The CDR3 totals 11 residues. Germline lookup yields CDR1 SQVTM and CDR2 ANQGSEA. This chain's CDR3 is CSVEDTYEQYF. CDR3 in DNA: TGCAGCGTTGAAGATACCTACGAGCAGTACTTC.

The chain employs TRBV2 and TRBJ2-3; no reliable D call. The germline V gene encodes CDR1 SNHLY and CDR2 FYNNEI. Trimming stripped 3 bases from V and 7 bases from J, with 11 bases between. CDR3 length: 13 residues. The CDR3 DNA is TGTGCCAGCAGTGATGACCGGAGAAATACGCAGTATTTT. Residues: CASSDDRRNTQYF.

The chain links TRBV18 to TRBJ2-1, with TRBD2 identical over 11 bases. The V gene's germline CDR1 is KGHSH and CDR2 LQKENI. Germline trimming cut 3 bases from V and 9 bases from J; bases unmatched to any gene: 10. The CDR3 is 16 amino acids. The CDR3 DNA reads TGTGCCAGCTCACCCGTAGCGGGGGGGCATGCCAGTGAGCAGTTCTTC. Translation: CASSPVAGGHASEQFF.

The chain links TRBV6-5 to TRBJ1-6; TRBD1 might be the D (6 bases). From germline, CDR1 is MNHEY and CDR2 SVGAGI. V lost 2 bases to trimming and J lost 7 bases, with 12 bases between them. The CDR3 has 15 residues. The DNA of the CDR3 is TGTGCCAGCAGTTACCGGTCACAGGGCAATTCACCCCTCCACTTT. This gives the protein CASSYRSQGNSPLHF.

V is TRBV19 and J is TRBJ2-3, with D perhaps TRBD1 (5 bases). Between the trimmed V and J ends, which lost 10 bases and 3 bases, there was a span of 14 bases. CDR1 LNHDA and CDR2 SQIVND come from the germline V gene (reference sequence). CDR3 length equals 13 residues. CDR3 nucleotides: TGTGCCACCGAAGGGGATGATACAGATACGCAGTATTTT. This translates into CATEGDDTDTQYF.

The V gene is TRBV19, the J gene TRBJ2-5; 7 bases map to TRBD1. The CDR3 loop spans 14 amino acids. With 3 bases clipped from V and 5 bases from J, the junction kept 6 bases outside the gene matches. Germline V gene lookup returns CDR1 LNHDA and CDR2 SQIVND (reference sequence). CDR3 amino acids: CASSINRGGETQYF. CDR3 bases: TGTGCCAGTAGTATCAACAGGGGTGGGGAGACCCAGTACTTC.

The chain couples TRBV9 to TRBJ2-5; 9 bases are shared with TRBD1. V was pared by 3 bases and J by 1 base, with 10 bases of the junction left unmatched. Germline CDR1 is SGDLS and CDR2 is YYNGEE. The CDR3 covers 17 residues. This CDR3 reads CASSAGSTGGVQETQYF. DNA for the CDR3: TGTGCCAGCAGCGCGGGGTCAACAGGGGGCGTCCAAGAGACCCAGTACTTC.

Here the CDR3 reads CASSLMQGASNYGETF. CDR3 coding DNA: TGTGCCAGCAGCTTGATGCAGGGGGCTTCGAACTATGGAGAGACCTTC. The chain uses TRBV7-9 and TRBJ1-2, with 8 positions matching TRBD1. With V trimmed by 3 bases and J by 14 bases, 20 bases remained unmatched. CDR3 length: 16 residues. CDR1 SEHNR and CDR2 FQNEAQ come from the germline V gene (reference sequence).

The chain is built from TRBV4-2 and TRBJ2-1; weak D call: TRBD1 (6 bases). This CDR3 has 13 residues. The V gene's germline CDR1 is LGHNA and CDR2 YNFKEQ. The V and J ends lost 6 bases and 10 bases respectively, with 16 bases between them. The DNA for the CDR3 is TGTGCCAGCAGACCAAACAGGGAAGGGGAGCAGTTCTTC. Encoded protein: CASRPNREGEQFF.

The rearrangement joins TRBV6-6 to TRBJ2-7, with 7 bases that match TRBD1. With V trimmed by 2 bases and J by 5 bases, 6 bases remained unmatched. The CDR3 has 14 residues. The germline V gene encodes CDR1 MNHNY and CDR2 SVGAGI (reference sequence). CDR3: CASSYRQGDNEQYF. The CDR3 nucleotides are TGTGCCAGCAGTTACAGACAGGGAGACAACGAGCAGTACTTC.

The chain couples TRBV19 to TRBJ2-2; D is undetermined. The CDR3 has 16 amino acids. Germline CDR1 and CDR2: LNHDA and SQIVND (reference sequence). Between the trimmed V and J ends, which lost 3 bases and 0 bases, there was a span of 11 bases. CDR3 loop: CASSIRSTSNTGELFF. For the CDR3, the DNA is TGTGCCAGTAGTATCCGATCTACCTCGAACACCGGGGAGCTGTTTTTT.

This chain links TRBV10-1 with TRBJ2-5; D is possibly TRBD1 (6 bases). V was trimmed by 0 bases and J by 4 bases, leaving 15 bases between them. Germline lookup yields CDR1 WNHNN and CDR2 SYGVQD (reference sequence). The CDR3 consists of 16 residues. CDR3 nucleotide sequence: TGCGCCAGCAGTGAGTCTAGAGGTCTAGGGGGAGAGACCCAGTACTTC. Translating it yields CASSESRGLGGETQYF.

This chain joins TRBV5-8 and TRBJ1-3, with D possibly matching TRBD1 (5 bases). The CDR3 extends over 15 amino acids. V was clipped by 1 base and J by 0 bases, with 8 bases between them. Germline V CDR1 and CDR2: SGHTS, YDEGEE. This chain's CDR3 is CASSLRQSSGNTIYF. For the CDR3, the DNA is TGTGCCAGCAGCTTGAGACAGAGCTCTGGAAACACCATATATTTT.

As DNA, the CDR3 is TGTGCCAGCAGCTTGGCCGGGGTGGCGATGGAGCAGTACTTC. Protein product: CASSLAGVAMEQYF. The V call is TRBV5-4, the J call TRBJ2-7; possibly TRBD2 for D (5 bases). Germline loops: CDR1 SGHNT, CDR2 YYREEE (reference sequence). Trimming stripped 0 bases from V and 7 bases from J, with 14 bases between. This CDR3 comprises 14 residues.

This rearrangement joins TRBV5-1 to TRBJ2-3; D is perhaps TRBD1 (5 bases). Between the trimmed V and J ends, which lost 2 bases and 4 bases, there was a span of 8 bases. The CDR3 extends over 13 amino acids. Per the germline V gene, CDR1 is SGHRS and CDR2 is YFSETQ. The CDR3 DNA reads TGCGCCAGCAGCTTCGGACAAGCAGATACGCAGTATTTT. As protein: CASSFGQADTQYF.

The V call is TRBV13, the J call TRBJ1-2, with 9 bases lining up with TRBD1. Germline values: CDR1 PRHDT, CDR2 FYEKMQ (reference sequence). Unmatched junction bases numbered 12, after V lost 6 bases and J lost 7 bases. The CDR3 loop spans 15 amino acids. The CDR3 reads CASSSVLGQGFGYTF. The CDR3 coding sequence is TGTGCCAGCAGTTCAGTCCTAGGACAGGGGTTTGGCTACACCTTC.

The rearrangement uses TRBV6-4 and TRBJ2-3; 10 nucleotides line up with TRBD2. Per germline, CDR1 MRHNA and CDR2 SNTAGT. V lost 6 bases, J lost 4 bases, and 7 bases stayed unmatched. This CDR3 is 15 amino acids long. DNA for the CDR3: TGTGCCAGCAGGCCTAGCGGGGGAGGGCCAGATACGCAGTATTTT. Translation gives CASRPSGGGPDTQYF.

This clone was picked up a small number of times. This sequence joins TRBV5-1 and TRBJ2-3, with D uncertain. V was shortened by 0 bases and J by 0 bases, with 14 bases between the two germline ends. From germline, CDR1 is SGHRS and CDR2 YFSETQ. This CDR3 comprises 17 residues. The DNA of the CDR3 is TGCGCCAGCAGCTTGGCCATGACTCCGACTAGCACAGATACGCAGTATTTT. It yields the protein CASSLAMTPTSTDTQYF.

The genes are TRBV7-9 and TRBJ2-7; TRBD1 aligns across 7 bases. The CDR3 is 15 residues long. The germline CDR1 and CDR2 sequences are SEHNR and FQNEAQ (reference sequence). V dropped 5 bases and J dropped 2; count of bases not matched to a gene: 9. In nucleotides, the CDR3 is TGTGCCAGCAGCCCCCGGACAGGAAACCCCTACGAGCAGTACTTC. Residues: CASSPRTGNPYEQYF.

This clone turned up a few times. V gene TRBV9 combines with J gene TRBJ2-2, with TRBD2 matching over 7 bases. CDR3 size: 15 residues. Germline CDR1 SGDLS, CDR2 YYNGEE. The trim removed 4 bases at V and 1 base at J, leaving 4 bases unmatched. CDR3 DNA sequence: TGTGCCAGCAGCTCTCTAGCGGTGAACACCGGGGAGCTGTTTTTT. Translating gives CASSSLAVNTGELFF.

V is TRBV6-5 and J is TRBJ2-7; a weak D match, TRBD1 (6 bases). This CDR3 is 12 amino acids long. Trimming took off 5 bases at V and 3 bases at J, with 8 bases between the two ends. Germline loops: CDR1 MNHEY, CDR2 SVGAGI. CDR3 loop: CASSQQGYEQYF. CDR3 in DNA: TGTGCCAGCAGTCAACAGGGCTACGAGCAGTACTTC.

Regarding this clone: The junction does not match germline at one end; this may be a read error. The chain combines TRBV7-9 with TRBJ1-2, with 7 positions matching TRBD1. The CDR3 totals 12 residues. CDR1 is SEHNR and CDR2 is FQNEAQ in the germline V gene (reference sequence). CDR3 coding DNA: TGTTCCAGCAGTATCGCAGGGGGTGGCTACACCTTC. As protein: CSSSIAGGGYTF.

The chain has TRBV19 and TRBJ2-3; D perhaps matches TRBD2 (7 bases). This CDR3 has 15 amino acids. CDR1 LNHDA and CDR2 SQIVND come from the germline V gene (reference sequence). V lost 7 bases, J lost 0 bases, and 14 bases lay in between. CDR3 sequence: CASTAGGASTDTQYF. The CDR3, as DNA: TGTGCCAGTACCGCTGGGGGGGCGAGCACAGATACGCAGTATTTT.